A single sample gave rise to the 25 T cell receptor beta chains below, sequenced in a study of beta chain features in type 1 diabetes. The authors reverse transcribed all of the isolated RNA, so sequencing captured expressed TCRB transcripts. The assay was immunoSEQ multiplex PCR, and TCRdb's table has in-frame clones only and misses some. The data hold under 900,000 clones, with roughly 17% observed a single time. The sample was naive CD4+ T cells from blood. These receptors were collected from a woman under 30 in good health.

As to this clone: Additional DNA sequences in this sample encode the identical CDR3. The J gene is TRBJ1-5, the V gene TRBV2; 8 bases agree with TRBD1. This CDR3 has 13 residues. Germline trimming cut 6 bases from V and 7 bases from J; bases unmatched to any gene: 5. CDR1 is SNHLY and CDR2 is FYNNEI in the germline V gene. The chain's CDR3 is CASSGQGGQPQHF. The CDR3 DNA sequence: TGTGCCAGCAGCGGACAGGGAGGGCAGCCCCAGCATTTT. The entire variable domain, with the rest obtained from reference TRBV2 and TRBJ1-5, is as follows: EPEVTQTPSHQVTQMGQEVILRCVPISNHLYFYWYRQILGQKVEFLVSFYNNEISEKSEIFDDQFSVERPDGSNFTLKIRSTKLEDSAMYFCASSGQGGQPQHFGDGTRLSIL.

V gene TRBV19 combines with J gene TRBJ1-5; unclear D gene. Germline lookup yields CDR1 LNHDA and CDR2 SQIVND (reference sequence). The CDR3 is 15 amino acids. Trimming removed 3 bases from V and 7 bases from J, with 16 bases in between. The CDR3 coding sequence is TGTGCCAGTAGTATTGTTCGGCAGGCCGGGCAGCCCCAGCATTTT. It translates to CASSIVRQAGQPQHF.

In this sample, this clone turned up a few times. This chain links TRBV5-1 with TRBJ2-3, with 8 bases aligning to TRBD2. CDR3 length: 15 residues. The germline V gene has CDR1 SGHRS and CDR2 YFSETQ. With V trimmed by 3 bases and J by 2 bases, 5 bases remained unmatched. The CDR3 is CASSSVAGSTDTQYF. The CDR3 bases are TGCGCCAGCAGCTCGGTAGCGGGATCCACAGATACGCAGTATTTT.

J is TRBJ2-2 and V is TRBV9; unclear D gene. V lost 5 bases and J 0 bases, leaving 8 bases between the germline ends. Germline assignment: CDR1 SGDLS and CDR2 YYNGEE. This CDR3 is built from 14 residues. CDR3 coding DNA: TGTGCCAGCAGGGCAACGGCGAACACCGGGGAGCTGTTTTTT. Its translation: CASRATANTGELFF.

The CDR3 DNA reads as TGCGCCAGCACCGTTAGCGGGACTAGCACAGATACGCAGTATTTT. It translates to CASTVSGTSTDTQYF. J is TRBJ2-3 and V is TRBV5-1; 8 bases fit TRBD2. The length of the CDR3 is 15 residues. Germline V gene lookup returns CDR1 SGHRS and CDR2 YFSETQ. J lost 0 bases, V lost 6 bases, and 6 bases had no gene match.

The chain employs TRBV12-1 and TRBJ2-5; the table's TRBD2 call for D was not verified on the DNA. TRBV12-1 is a pseudogene locus. CDR3 length equals 14 residues. CDR3 nucleotides: TGTGCCAGCAGCTTTCCGGGACTAATAGAGACCCAGTACTTC. As protein: CASSFPGLIETQYF.

This clone was seen more than once but under ten times. CDR3 in amino acids: CASSLVPGSSGANVLTF. The CDR3 DNA is TGTGCCAGCAGCTTAGTTCCAGGGAGCTCTGGGGCCAACGTCCTGACTTTC. The J gene is TRBJ2-6, the V gene TRBV7-2; D could derive from TRBD1 or TRBD2 (5 bases each). Trimming took 1 base from V and 0 from J, leaving 10 bases between them. CDR1 SGHTA and CDR2 FQGNSA come from the germline V gene. This CDR3 region has 17 residues. Full variable domain (rest looked up from reference TRBV7-2 and TRBJ2-6): GAGVSQSPSNKVTEKGKDVELRCDPISGHTALYWYRQSLGQGLEFLIYFQGNSAPDKSGLPSDRFSAERTGGSVSTLTIQRTQQEDSAVYLCASSLVPGSSGANVLTFGAGSRLTVL.

Here the CDR3 DNA reads TGTGCCAGCAGCTTGGCAAAAGGCACAGATACGCAGTATTTT. The encoded protein is CASSLAKGTDTQYF. The V gene is TRBV5-6, the J gene TRBJ2-3; no clear D. The V and J ends lost 0 bases and 1 base respectively, with 6 bases between them. CDR1 is SGHDT, CDR2 YYEEEE, per germline. This CDR3 has 14 residues.

This chain links TRBV4-1 with TRBJ2-5; TRBD1 matches at 7 bases. CDR1 MGHRA and CDR2 YSYEKL come from the germline V gene. The CDR3 totals 13 residues. J was trimmed by 7 bases and V by 3 bases; bases with no gene match: 5. CDR3 residues: CASSQTGIGTQYF. CDR3 coding DNA: TGCGCCAGCAGCCAGACAGGGATTGGGACCCAGTACTTC.

This clone appeared a few times. This sequence joins TRBV5-6 and TRBJ1-3; D is unresolved. CDR1 is SGHDT and CDR2 is YYEEEE in the germline V gene. The CDR3 length is 15 residues. Trimming took 0 bases from V and 0 from J, leaving 7 bases between them. The CDR3, as DNA: TGTGCCAGCAGCTTGGTGGGCGACTCTGGAAACACCATATATTTT. Protein: CASSLVGDSGNTIYF. The variable domain in full, with the rest retrieved from reference TRBV5-6 and TRBJ1-3, is DAGVTQSPTHLIKTRGQQVTLRCSPKSGHDTVSWYQQALGQGPQFIFQYYEEEERQRGNFPDRFSGHQFPNYSSELNVNALLLGDSALYLCASSLVGDSGNTIYFGEGSWLTVV.

This chain's CDR3 is CASSYAIQGTETQYF. The CDR3, as DNA: TGCGCCAGCAGCTACGCTATTCAGGGTACAGAGACCCAGTACTTC. The chain combines TRBV4-3 with TRBJ2-5, with D perhaps TRBD1 (5 bases). The CDR3 has 15 residues. With 5 bases removed from V and 4 bases from J, the gap between germline ends came to 17 bases. Germline CDR1 is LGHNA and CDR2 is YSLEER.

The chain has TRBV28 and TRBJ2-7; a possible D gene is TRBD1 (5 bases). V lost 5 bases to trimming and J lost 1 base, with 12 bases between them. Germline loops: CDR1 MDHEN, CDR2 SYDVKM. The CDR3 runs to 14 residues. CDR3 in DNA: TGTGCCAGCAGTCCCCTCCAGGGTTCCTACGAGCAGTACTTC. Translating it yields CASSPLQGSYEQYF.

The V and J genes are TRBV11-2 and TRBJ1-2; no definite D call. V was shortened by 5 bases and J by 1 base, with 8 bases between the two germline ends. The germline V gene has CDR1 SGHAT and CDR2 FQNNGV. CDR3 size: 13 residues. CDR3 DNA sequence: TGTGCCAGCAGCCCGGACTTTAACTATGGCTACACCTTC. Residues: CASSPDFNYGYTF. The whole variable domain, remainder taken from reference TRBV11-2 and TRBJ1-2, is EAGVAQSPRYKIIEKRQSVAFWCNPISGHATLYWYQQILGQGPKLLIQFQNNGVVDDSQLPKDRFSAERLKGVDSTLKIQPAKLEDSAVYLCASSPDFNYGYTFGSGTRLTVV.

This clone was counted between two and nine times. This chain uses TRBV7-9 with TRBJ1-2, with TRBD1 as a possible D gene (6 bases). The V gene's germline CDR1 is SEHNR and CDR2 FQNEAQ (reference sequence). V was shortened by 7 bases and J by 8 bases, with 23 bases between the two germline ends. The CDR3 length is 15 residues. The CDR3 here is CASTLWSRGASGYTF. In DNA form, the CDR3 reads TGTGCCAGCACCTTGTGGAGTCGGGGGGCGTCCGGCTACACCTTC.

This clone has just a few counts. The chain links TRBV18 to TRBJ2-7; TRBD1 aligns across 8 bases. Trimming took 0 bases from V and 6 from J; bases not matched to a gene: 10. The CDR3 is made up of 16 amino acids. Looked up from germline, CDR1 is KGHSH and CDR2 is LQKENI. CDR3 loop: CASSPPVGTGPAEQYF. In DNA form, the CDR3 reads TGTGCCAGCTCACCACCGGTCGGGACAGGCCCCGCCGAGCAGTACTTC. Supplemented by reference TRBV18 and TRBJ2-7, the full variable domain reads NAGVMQNPRHLVRRRGQEARLRCSPMKGHSHVYWYRQLPEEGLKFMVYLQKENIIDESGMPKERFSAEFPKEGPSILRIQQVVRGDSAAYFCASSPPVGTGPAEQYFGPGTRLTVT.

On this clone: This same CDR3 is encoded by further DNA sequences in the sample. The chain couples TRBV7-2 to TRBJ2-3; 7 nucleotides agree with TRBD2. The J segment lost 2 bases and the V segment lost 2 bases, leaving 4 bases of the junction unmatched. The CDR3 is made up of 15 amino acids. CDR1 SGHTA and CDR2 FQGNSA come from the germline V gene. The CDR3 bases are TGTGCCAGCAGCTTAAGTGCGGGAGCCACAGATACGCAGTATTTT. Residues: CASSLSAGATDTQYF.

Note on this clone: The identical CDR3 is also encoded by other nucleotide sequences in the sample. The V and J genes are TRBV4-2 and TRBJ2-3; D ambiguous. There are 13 residues in the CDR3. V lost 0 bases to trimming and J lost 3 bases, with 4 bases between them. The germline V gene encodes CDR1 LGHNA and CDR2 YNFKEQ. In DNA form, the CDR3 reads TGTGCCAGCAGCCAAGATATAACAGATACGCAGTATTTT. This codes for CASSQDITDTQYF.

This clone was counted between two and nine times. V is TRBV20-1 and J is TRBJ2-5; D gene uncertain. V dropped 5 bases and J dropped 3 bases, with 4 bases sitting between them. The CDR3 runs to 10 residues. CDR1 DFQATT and CDR2 SNEGSKA come from the germline V gene (reference sequence). Here the CDR3 DNA reads TGCAGTGCTCCTAAAGAGACCCAGTACTTC. Translating it yields CSAPKETQYF.

The genes are TRBV28 and TRBJ2-7; D call uncertain. CDR3 length equals 13 residues. Germline CDR1 and CDR2: MDHEN and SYDVKM. Trimming removed 7 bases from V and 13 bases from J, with 23 bases in between. CDR3 bases: TGTGCCAGCATAGAGTGGTTTGGCGGTGATCTTTACTTC. Translating gives CASIEWFGGDLYF.

V gene TRBV7-2 combines with J gene TRBJ1-3, with D unclear. V was cut by 2 bases and J by 3 bases, with 2 bases left in between. The CDR3 is made up of 12 amino acids. Germline V gene sequence: CDR1 SGHTA, CDR2 FQGNSA. The CDR3 sequence is CASSLFGNTIYF. CDR3 sequence (DNA): TGTGCCAGCAGCTTATTTGGAAACACCATATATTTT.

This chain connects TRBV11-2 to TRBJ2-3; D is unresolved. The CDR3 covers 17 residues. Deletions cut 2 bases from V and 5 bases from J, with 20 bases between. Germline CDR1 and CDR2: SGHAT and FQNNGV. Here the CDR3 reads CASSLWSLRVKEDTQYF. Here the CDR3 DNA reads TGTGCCAGCAGCTTATGGTCCTTACGAGTAAAGGAAGATACGCAGTATTTT.

This sequence joins TRBV7-9 and TRBJ2-5; unclear D gene. Germline V gives CDR1 SEHNR, CDR2 FQNEAQ (reference sequence). This CDR3 has 12 amino acids. V was trimmed by 5 bases and J by 5 bases, leaving 9 bases between them. CDR3: CASSGDSETQYF. The CDR3 DNA sequence: TGTGCCAGCAGCGGAGATTCGGAGACCCAGTACTTC.

A few counts support this clone. The chain carries TRBV4-1 and TRBJ2-3; D unresolved. The CDR3 covers 15 residues. The germline CDR1 and CDR2 sequences are MGHRA and YSYEKL. Trimming stripped 3 bases from V and 2 bases from J, with 12 bases between. CDR3 nucleotides: TGCGCCAGCAGCCATCGGGCCGGAAACACAGATACGCAGTATTTT. Translation gives CASSHRAGNTDTQYF.

This clone has a handful of counts. The chain carries TRBV7-2 and TRBJ2-6; D perhaps matches TRBD1 (6 bases). The V gene's germline CDR1 is SGHTA and CDR2 FQGNSA. Trimming stripped 0 bases from V and 0 bases from J, with 15 bases between. There are 19 residues in the CDR3. CDR3 in amino acids: CASSLAPGQFSSGANVLTF. The DNA for the CDR3 is TGTGCCAGCAGCTTAGCGCCGGGACAATTTAGCTCTGGGGCCAACGTCCTGACTTTC.

The chain couples TRBV7-9 to TRBJ2-5; 7 bases align to TRBD1. CDR1 SEHNR and CDR2 FQNEAQ come from the germline V gene (reference sequence). V lost 2 bases to trimming and J lost 2 bases; unmatched junction nucleotides: 5. CDR3 size: 15 residues. This chain's CDR3 is CASSLRGTDQETQYF. DNA for the CDR3: TGTGCCAGCAGCTTAAGGGGGACAGATCAAGAGACCCAGTACTTC.